Listed below are T cell receptor beta chains from one sample, sequenced in a study of Ad26.COV2.S vaccination and SARS-CoV-2 variants. Here immunoSEQ multiplex PCR was the method, and the copy in TCRdb shows in-frame clones only, minus some. Seen here are under 95,000 clones, more than 70% observed once, and the top ten hold more than 15%. Sequenced material: peripheral blood, taken after recovery from COVID-19. The receptors were gathered from a human donor who had recovered from COVID-19. CDR3s include the opening cysteine and the closing phenylalanine or tryptophan. D genes are given only for firm matches. Size is omitted from some rows. Given values are once, few, many or a class for expanded clones.

j_call | v_call | d_call | clone_size | cdr3_aa | cdr3_nt
TRBJ2-2 | TRBV14 | - | - | CASSRSTAGIGTGELFF | TGTGCCAGCAGCCGATCAACCGCGGGAATTGGCACCGGGGAGCTGTTTTTT
TRBJ1-2 | TRBV5-4 | - | - | CASSLVRGNYGYTF | TGTGCCAGCAGCTTGGTCCGGGGTAACTATGGCTACACCTTC
TRBJ2-3 | TRBV18 | TRBD2 | - | CASSPVGTSGRRTDTQYF | TGTGCCAGCTCACCAGTCGGGACTAGCGGGAGACGGACAGATACGCAGTATTTT
TRBJ2-7 | TRBV2 | - | few | CASSEGPYGDEQYF | TGTGCCAGCAGTGAAGGGCCTTATGGCGACGAGCAGTACTTC
TRBJ1-6 | TRBV6-4 | TRBD1 | few | CASSTGQGANSPLHF | TGTGCCAGCAGTACGGGACAGGGGGCGAATTCACCCCTCCACTTT
TRBJ2-5 | TRBV29-1 | - | few | CSVEHRLGGETQYF | TGCAGCGTTGAACATCGTTTGGGCGGGGAGACCCAGTACTTC
TRBJ1-2 | TRBV5-6 | - | - | CASSFGDSYYGYTF | TGTGCCAGCAGCTTTGGAGACAGTTACTATGGCTACACCTTC
TRBJ2-7 | TRBV5-1 | TRBD1 | - | CASSAGTGVEQYF | TGCGCCAGCAGCGCCGGGACAGGGGTCGAGCAGTACTTC
TRBJ1-4 | TRBV14 | - | many | CASSQEHGQDCIEKLFF | TGTGCCAGCAGCCAAGAACATGGTCAGGATTGCATAGAAAAACTGTTTTTT
TRBJ2-7 | TRBV6-5 | - | once | CASITVGGRDEQYF | TGTGCCAGCATTACTGTGGGAGGCCGGGACGAGCAGTACTTC
TRBJ1-2 | TRBV2 | TRBD1 | - | CASSPGQGNYGYTF | TGTGCCAGCAGTCCTGGACAGGGAAACTATGGCTACACCTTC